This passage covers 17 T cell receptor beta chains from one sample sequenced in a study of blood T cell repertoires in COVID-19. The protocol was immunoSEQ multiplex PCR, while the TCRdb copy is restricted to in-frame clones and leaves out a portion. Of around 25,000 clones in the sample, around 87% were seen once. What was sequenced was peripheral blood. The source is a human donor with active COVID-19. The donor label of this sample is uncertain.

The chain joins TRBV4-1 to TRBJ1-2; no definite D call. V was shortened by 2 bases and J by 8 bases, with 12 bases between the two germline ends. In germline, CDR1 is MGHRA, CDR2 YSYEKL. The CDR3 length is 13 residues. Here the CDR3 DNA reads TGCGCCAGCAGCCAACCGCGGGGAGACGGCTACACCTTC. Residues: CASSQPRGDGYTF.

The CDR3 DNA follows: TGCGCCAGCAGTCGGGGCACTGAAGCTTTCTTT. The encoded protein is CASSRGTEAFF. The chain has TRBV10-1 and TRBJ1-1; D gene uncertain. The V gene lost 5 bases and the J gene lost 4 bases, with 5 bases spanning the gap. Germline-derived CDR1 and CDR2 are WNHNN and SYGVQD (reference sequence). CDR3 length equals 11 residues.

The chain carries TRBV18 and TRBJ1-2; a possible D gene is TRBD1 (6 bases). Germline values: CDR1 KGHSH, CDR2 LQKENI. CDR3 length: 14 residues. Trimming pared 1 base from V and 4 bases from J, leaving 10 bases between. DNA for the CDR3: TGTGCCAGCTCACCACGAGCAGGGGCCTATGGCTACACCTTC. Its protein product is CASSPRAGAYGYTF.

The J gene is TRBJ2-4, the V gene TRBV6-5; maybe TRBD2 (5 bases). The CDR3 sequence is 13 residues long. Trimming took off 6 bases at V and 5 bases at J, with 11 bases between the two ends. Germline V gene lookup returns CDR1 MNHEY and CDR2 SVGAGI. Written as DNA, the CDR3 is TGTGCCAGCAGCTCCGGACTGCAAAACATTCAGTACTTC. It specifies CASSSGLQNIQYF.

This chain uses TRBV19 with TRBJ2-6; TRBD1 is a possible D gene (6 bases). Trimming pared 2 bases from V and 2 bases from J, leaving 16 bases between. The germline gives CDR1 LNHDA, CDR2 SQIVND (reference sequence). The CDR3 covers 18 residues. The CDR3 sequence is CASSISVDRLTGANVLTF. The CDR3 nucleotides read TGTGCCAGTAGTATAAGCGTCGACAGGCTAACTGGGGCCAACGTCCTGACTTTC.

The chain carries TRBV10-3 and TRBJ1-5; 8 nucleotides line up with TRBD1. V dropped 0 bases and J dropped 3; count of bases not matched to a gene: 4. The CDR3 is made up of 16 amino acids. From germline, CDR1 is ENHRY and CDR2 SYGVKD. The CDR3 bases are TGTGCCATCAGTGAGTCCCAGGGGGCCGTCAATCAGCCCCAGCATTTT. This codes for CAISESQGAVNQPQHF.

This chain links TRBV6-5 with TRBJ1-1; D not resolved. Germline CDR1 reads MNHEY; CDR2 reads SVGAGI. V was cut by 6 bases and J by 7 bases, with 15 bases left in between. CDR3 size: 13 residues. In DNA, the CDR3 is TGTGCCAGCAGCTTCGCGGCGGGTGGTGAAGCTTTCTTT. Encoded protein: CASSFAAGGEAFF.

The rearrangement links TRBV11-3 to TRBJ2-1; 11 bases are a match to TRBD2. Germline assignment: CDR1 SGHNT and CDR2 YENEEA. The CDR3 extends over 15 amino acids. Trimming cost V 3 bases and J 8 bases; bases outside gene matches: 6. The CDR3, as DNA: TGTGCCAGCAGCTTTAGCGGGAGGGCAGGCGATGAGCAGTTCTTC. Its translation is CASSFSGRAGDEQFF.

This chain uses TRBV21-1 with TRBJ2-5; the table's D gene call, TRBD1, was not cross checked with the DNA. TRBV21-1 corresponds to a pseudogene. CDR3 length equals 15 residues. The CDR3 region is CASSKARQRSKTQYF. For the CDR3, the DNA is TGTGCCAGCAGCAAAGCGCGACAGCGCTCAAAGACCCAGTACTTC.

V is TRBV7-9 and J is TRBJ2-1; D not resolved. Germline CDR1 reads SEHNR; CDR2 reads FQNEAQ (reference sequence). The ends were cut back, 5 bases at V and 4 bases at J, with 18 bases in the middle. The CDR3 sequence is 16 residues long. The CDR3 is CASSPRPALGYNEQFF. CDR3 in DNA: TGTGCCAGCAGCCCGCGGCCCGCCTTGGGTTACAATGAGCAGTTCTTC.

This chain uses TRBV5-6 with TRBJ1-2; 7 bases line up with TRBD1. The germline CDR1 and CDR2 sequences are SGHDT and YYEEEE. The CDR3 totals 15 residues. The trim removed 5 bases at V and 4 bases at J, leaving 11 bases unmatched. The CDR3 loop reads CASREDRRLIYGYTF. The CDR3 coding sequence is TGTGCCAGCAGGGAGGACAGGCGCCTCATCTATGGCTACACCTTC.

The chain couples TRBV3-1 (or the pseudogene TRBV3-2) to TRBJ2-1; possible D gene TRBD2, 6 bases. The CDR3 totals 14 residues. Between the trimmed V and J ends, which lost 10 bases and 0 bases, there was a span of 13 bases. Germline assignment: CDR1 LGHDT and CDR2 YNNKEL (reference sequence). CDR3 sequence: CATGLGGSYNEQFF. The CDR3 DNA sequence: TGTGCCACCGGCCTGGGGGGCTCCTACAATGAGCAGTTCTTC.

V usage is TRBV6-1 and J usage is TRBJ2-7; 16 bases agree with TRBD2. Germline CDR1 and CDR2: MNHNS and SASEGT. The CDR3 sequence is 19 residues long. Losses at the gene ends were 2 bases for V and 2 bases for J; bases not matched to a gene: 9. CDR3 sequence reads: CASSESSPGLAGGPYEQYF. The DNA of the CDR3 is TGTGCCAGCAGTGAAAGTTCACCGGGACTAGCGGGGGGGCCCTACGAGCAGTACTTC.

The J gene is TRBJ2-7, the V gene TRBV27, with TRBD2 matching 12 bases. The ends lost 7 bases at V and 6 bases at J; junction bases unmatched: 10. Per the germline V gene, CDR1 is MNHEY and CDR2 is SMNVEV (reference sequence). CDR3 length equals 15 residues. CDR3 protein: CASKNRLAGAAEQYF. DNA of the CDR3: TGTGCCAGCAAAAACCGACTAGCGGGGGCCGCCGAGCAGTACTTC.

This clone has only a few counts. The chain is built from TRBV6-5 and TRBJ1-3, with D perhaps TRBD1 (6 bases). This CDR3 is built from 15 residues. Trimming left V 8 bases short and J 0 bases short, with 14 bases between. Per germline, CDR1 MNHEY and CDR2 SVGAGI. CDR3 amino acids: CASGESQGSGNTIYF. The CDR3 coding sequence is TGTGCCAGCGGAGAATCACAGGGCTCTGGAAACACCATATATTTT.

V gene TRBV10-1 combines with J gene TRBJ1-1; D uncertain. V dropped 6 bases and J dropped 1 base, with 9 bases sitting between them. CDR1 WNHNN and CDR2 SYGVQD come from the germline V gene (reference sequence). The CDR3 consists of 13 residues. CDR3 region: CASRVRQNTEAFF. CDR3 bases: TGCGCCAGCAGAGTTAGACAGAACACTGAAGCTTTCTTT.

This clone is a singleton in its sample. The rearrangement links TRBV6-2 or TRBV6-3 to TRBJ2-2; 14 bases agree with TRBD2. CDR1 is MNHEY, CDR2 SVGEGT, per germline. V shed 4 bases and J 0 bases; nucleotides not matched to a gene: 7. The CDR3 is 19 residues long. This CDR3 is CASSFWTSGGTPNTGELFF. For the CDR3, the DNA is TGTGCCAGCAGTTTTTGGACTAGCGGGGGGACACCGAACACCGGGGAGCTGTTTTTT.